These T cell receptor beta chains were read from a single sample in a study of technical replicates of blood from a handful of donors. Profiling relied on immunoSEQ multiplex PCR, and the TCRdb table lists in-frame clones only, not all of them. Of more than 65,000 clones detected, roughly 92% appear once; the ten largest clones hold approximately 0.4%. Input material: T cells isolated from PBMCs. Every receptor here comes from a human donor in good health. Both conserved end residues are part of each CDR3. The order of the fields is J gene, clone size, D gene, CDR3 length, V gene, CDR3 DNA, CDR3 protein. A D gene is named only where the DNA matches it firmly. Size is omitted from some rows. Given values are once, few, many or a class for expanded clones.

TRBJ2-5	-	TRBD2	17	TRBV7-9	TGTGCCAGCAGCTTAGGTCTAGCGGGAGGGCCGCAAGAGACCCAGTACTTC	CASSLGLAGGPQETQYF
TRBJ2-1	-	TRBD2	12	TRBV2	TGTGCCAGGACTAGCGCCTACAATGAGCAGTTCTTC	CARTSAYNEQFF
TRBJ2-3	-	-	18	TRBV15	TGTGCCACCAGCAGAGATGTGGGAGCGGGCTCTAGCACAGATACGCAGTATTTT	CATSRDVGAGSSTDTQYF
TRBJ1-2	-	TRBD1	15	TRBV27	TGTGCCAGCAGTTTAGGCAGGGGGCGAGACTATGGCTACACCTTC	CASSLGRGRDYGYTF
TRBJ1-1	-	-	14	TRBV9	TGTGCCAGCAGCGTGGGGGGATCGAACACTGAAGCTTTCTTT	CASSVGGSNTEAFF
TRBJ2-7	-	-	13	TRBV2	TGTGCCAGCATACAACAGGTGGGGAACGAGCAGTACTTC	CASIQQVGNEQYF
TRBJ1-4	few	TRBD1	14	TRBV15	TGTGCCACCAACCAGTGGGACAGGGATGAAAAACTGTTTTTT	CATNQWDRDEKLFF
TRBJ2-1	-	TRBD1	15	TRBV28	TGTGCCAGCAGTTTACTAGGGGGCGACTACAATGAGCAGTTCTTC	CASSLLGGDYNEQFF
TRBJ1-4	-	TRBD1	16	TRBV7-9	TGTGCCAGCAGCGAGCGGGGCGGGACAGGGCCAGAAAAACTGTTTTTT	CASSERGGTGPEKLFF
TRBJ1-4	-	TRBD1	15	TRBV2	TGTGCCAGCAGTGATGTAGGCAGGGGGGATGAAAAACTGTTTTTT	CASSDVGRGDEKLFF
TRBJ1-5	-	-	13	TRBV29-1	TGCAGCGTTGAAGAAATCCCAGGACAGCCCCAGCATTTT	CSVEEIPGQPQHF
TRBJ2-1	-	-	12	TRBV30	TGTGCCTGGATGGCCGGCGGCAATGAGCAGTTCTTC	CAWMAGGNEQFF
TRBJ1-4	-	-	12	TRBV6-5	TGTGCCAGCAGTCCTATCGGTGAAAAACTGTTTTTT	CASSPIGEKLFF
TRBJ1-5	-	-	14	TRBV7-9	TGTGCCAGCAGCTATTTAACAGATACCCAGCCCCAGCATTTT	CASSYLTDTQPQHF
TRBJ1-5	-	-	15	TRBV6-6	TGTGCCAGCCAACCTACCCGACAGGACCATCAGCCCCAGCATTTT	CASQPTRQDHQPQHF
TRBJ1-5	-	-	14	TRBV5-6	TGTGCCAGCAGCTTGGCCTCGGGGGACCAGCCCCAGCATTTT	CASSLASGDQPQHF
TRBJ2-2	once	-	13	TRBV11-2	TGTGCCAGCAGCTTAGGCGATACCGGGGAGCTGTTTTTT	CASSLGDTGELFF
TRBJ2-7	-	TRBD1	12	TRBV30	TGTGCCTCGGGACAGAGCTCCTACGAGCAGTACTTC	CASGQSSYEQYF
TRBJ1-4	-	-	15	TRBV4-2	TGTGCCAGCAGCCAAGTAGGGGGGGTAGGGGAAAAACTGTTTTTT	CASSQVGGVGEKLFF
TRBJ2-7	-	TRBD1	15	TRBV9	TGTGCCAGCAGCGTATCGGGACAGCTCTCCTACGAGCAGTACTTC	CASSVSGQLSYEQYF
TRBJ1-4	-	-	14	TRBV4-1	TGCGCCAGCAGCCAATCAGGGGTCAACGAAAAACTGTTTTTT	CASSQSGVNEKLFF
TRBJ1-1	-	-	13	TRBV18	TGTGCCAGCTCACCAAGCACAGGGTCTGAAGCTTTCTTT	CASSPSTGSEAFF
TRBJ2-2	-	-	13	TRBV28	TGTGCCAGCAGTTTACGAGGGTCCGGGGAGCTGTTTTTT	CASSLRGSGELFF
TRBJ1-2	-	TRBD1	15	TRBV6-5	TGTGCCAGCAGTTATTCCGGGACAGGGGTTTATGGCTACACCTTC	CASSYSGTGVYGYTF
TRBJ2-3	-	TRBD1	15	TRBV6-6	TGTGCCAGCAGATCCCCGGACAGGGGCACAGATACGCAGTATTTT	CASRSPDRGTDTQYF
TRBJ1-2	-	TRBD1	12	TRBV2	TGTGCCGGTGACGCGACAGGGGGCGACTACACCTTC	CAGDATGGDYTF
TRBJ2-1	-	-	13	TRBV4-3	TGCGCCAGCAGCCAAGACTTGTACAATGAGCAGTTCTTC	CASSQDLYNEQFF
TRBJ2-2	-	TRBD2	14	TRBV7-2	TGTGCCAGCAGCACTAGCGGGACGTCCGGGGAGCTGTTTTTT	CASSTSGTSGELFF
TRBJ1-5	once	-	15	TRBV9	TGTGCCAGCAGCGTAGGGCTAGCTGGCGATCAGCCCCAGCATTTT	CASSVGLAGDQPQHF
TRBJ2-2	-	-	15	TRBV7-3	TGTGCCAGCAGCCCATTTGAGGGGAACACCGGGGAGCTGTTTTTT	CASSPFEGNTGELFF
TRBJ1-2	-	-	15	TRBV6-5	TGTGCCAGCAGTTACTCCTTTACAGGGAAAGATGGCTACACCTTC	CASSYSFTGKDGYTF
TRBJ1-1	few	-	14	TRBV9	TGTGCCAGCAGCCCCGGGGGGATGAACACTGAAGCTTTCTTT	CASSPGGMNTEAFF
TRBJ2-3	-	-	16	TRBV6-1	TGTGCCAGCAGTGAAATCGGACAGTCCAGCACAGATACGCAGTATTTT	CASSEIGQSSTDTQYF
TRBJ2-2	once	TRBD2	18	TRBV9	TGTGCCAGCAGCGTAGGAGGACTAGCGGGAGGCATAACCGGGGAGCTGTTTTTT	CASSVGGLAGGITGELFF
TRBJ2-7	-	TRBD2	14	TRBV29-1	TGCAGCGTCCAACCGGGACTAGCGGGAGGCGAGCAGTACTTC	CSVQPGLAGGEQYF
TRBJ1-1	once	-	11	TRBV29-1	TGCAGCGTTGAGGGGGCGCCTGAAGCTTTCTTT	CSVEGAPEAFF
TRBJ2-5	-	-	15	TRBV12-5	TGTGCTAGTGGGTCAGGCCAGGGTCAGGTAGAGACCCAGTACTTC	CASGSGQGQVETQYF
TRBJ1-5	-	TRBD1	14	TRBV15	TGTGCCACCAGCAAGAGACAGGGCGGTCAGCCCCAGCATTTT	CATSKRQGGQPQHF